This TCR beta chain was observed in a study of blood T cell repertoires in COVID-19. For the study at large: COVID-19 samples, acute and convalescent, were from the United States, Italy and Spain. T cells, B-cell-depleted T cells, or PBMCs provided the cDNA or gDNA that served as material.

Enrolled through a virtual design, the participants were between roughly 18 and 95 years of age and came from 24 US areas. Trimming shortened V by 5 bases and J by 3 bases, and 13 bases separated the two germline ends. CDR1 is MDHEN, CDR2 SYDVKM, per germline. The CDR3 covers 14 residues. Study processing details: By means of reference gene primer amplification, nucleated cell counts were estimated. Here immunoSEQ multiplex PCR was the method, and the copy in TCRdb shows in-frame clones only, minus some. D and trimming were read from the DNA, whereas the V and J calls and clone size are those reported in that table. Here the sample spans about 150,000 clones, 86% being singletons.

Sequencing was done on a sample of PBMCs or T cells enriched from blood (not recorded which). This receptor was obtained from a man aged 50 to 60 who had recovered from COVID-19. The rearrangement joins TRBV28 to TRBJ1-2; maybe TRBD1 (6 bases). CDR3 DNA: TGTGCCAGCAGTCGCACAGGGTATGACTATGGCTACACCTTC. Amino acid sequence: CASSRTGYDYGYTF.